The sequence of this T cell receptor beta chain was determined in a study of shared clonotypes between healthy human individuals. The germline V gene encodes CDR1 SGHRS and CDR2 YFSETQ. The CDR3 has 16 residues. V lost 0 bases, J lost 7 bases, and 19 bases lay in between. Study findings and constraints: Clonotype sharing among donors likely depends on sequencing depth.

Every donor, a Caucasian adult, lived in Nashville, Tennessee. Investigators divided CD4+ cells into CD45RA+ naive and CD45RA-negative memory subsets. Worth noting for this clone: Its antigen is not known.

Deep-level running was used for the assay. Only in-frame clones appear in the TCRdb table, and some are missing; sequencing was by immunoSEQ multiplex PCR. The data contain 500,000 or so clones, 90% to 97% of them singletons. The sequence derives from a woman under 40 in good health. This chain links TRBV5-1 with TRBJ1-1; D is perhaps TRBD1 (5 bases). Material: naive CD4+ T cells sorted from blood. Subset of the sample: CD45RA+ positively selected. CDR3 sequence (DNA): TGCGCCAGCAGCTTGGGCGGTTTAGGAGGGGTGGTTGAAGCTTTCTTT. Its protein product is CASSLGGLGGVVEAFF.